Listed below are T cell receptor beta chains from one sample, sequenced in a study of monozygotic twins with inflammatory bowel disease. Each CDR3 protein gets one entry in TCRdb, which reprocessed the 5' RACE reads and gives no DNA. This repertoire includes roughly 160,000 distinct CDR3 sequences. Sequenced material: blood. The receptors come from a human donor with ulcerative colitis or Crohn's disease, or a healthy co-twin of an affected twin (not recorded which). The CDR3 runs from the conserved cysteine through the conserved F or W.

>TRBJ1-1|TRBV20-1|11
CSARGGSEAFF
>TRBJ1-1|TRBV5-1|15
CASSLLEGTGTEAFF
>TRBJ2-7|TRBV12-3/TRBV12-4|15
CASSFRLERSYEQYF
>TRBJ2-7|TRBV15|12
CATSSGIDEQYF
>TRBJ1-1|TRBV20-1|14
CSARESKGYTEAFF
>TRBJ1-6|TRBV21-1|20
CASSKEIPGARHVYNSPLHF
>TRBJ2-6|TRBV19|19
CASSITPQGPGAGANVLTF
>TRBJ2-5|TRBV5-1|15
CASSLGSGQQETQYF
>TRBJ1-2|TRBV9|12
CASSVGGGGYTF
>TRBJ2-1|TRBV7-2|13
CASRPPSSSGQFF
>TRBJ1-5|TRBV19|13
CASSWDINQPQHF
>TRBJ2-1|TRBV5-1|13
CDSSLIGSNEQFF
>TRBJ1-1|TRBV6-1|19
CASSLQKGRTYPPYTEAFF
>TRBJ2-1|TRBV5-1|17
CASRSTSGRYRGNEQFF
>TRBJ2-3|TRBV20-1|14
CSARVASRTDTQYF
>TRBJ2-1|TRBV7-3|13
CASSLLTGGEQFF
>TRBJ2-1|TRBV4-2|12
CASSQRSNEQFF
>TRBJ2-7|TRBV20-1|14
CSARAPGLFYEQYF
>TRBJ2-1|TRBV6-1|15
CASSGRGSSYNEQFF
>TRBJ1-5|TRBV19|13
CASSGRGGQPQHF